These 4 T cell receptor beta chains were all obtained from the same sample, sequenced in a study of cytomegalovirus exposure and HLA in healthy donors. The study ran its PCR with 60 Vbeta and 13 Jbeta primers. Method: immunoSEQ multiplex PCR; TCRdb's copy keeps in-frame clones and lacks some. Among under 200,000 clones, around two thirds were seen once, and the ten largest hold approximately 1.3%. Sequences were obtained from PBMCs. Receptor source: a man over 45 in good health and CMV-seronegative.

The chain employs TRBV19 and TRBJ1-4; no definite D call. CDR1 is LNHDA, CDR2 SQIVND, per germline (reference sequence). This CDR3 is 15 amino acids long. V shed 5 bases and J shed 4 bases, with 14 bases lying between them. The CDR3 sequence: CASSPGGRINEKLFF. DNA of the CDR3: TGTGCCAGTAGTCCTGGCGGCCGGATTAATGAAAAACTGTTTTTT.

This clone has more than one count but fewer than ten. The chain employs TRBV18 and TRBJ2-7; D is perhaps TRBD1 (6 bases). CDR1 and CDR2 (germline): KGHSH, LQKENI. V lost 2 bases to trimming and J lost 1 base, with 18 bases between them. The CDR3 loop spans 17 amino acids. DNA for the CDR3: TGTGCCAGCTCACCAATTCGGTGGACAGATTCTTCCTACGAGCAGTACTTC. This gives the protein CASSPIRWTDSSYEQYF.

This chain links TRBV9 with TRBJ2-7; 7 bases map to TRBD2. Germline CDR1 reads SGDLS; CDR2 reads YYNGEE. The V segment lost 2 bases and the J segment 3 bases; nucleotides outside the gene matches: 11. The CDR3 contains 16 residues. CDR3 amino acids: CASSVGNQAGFYEQYF. CDR3 DNA sequence: TGTGCCAGCAGCGTTGGGAATCAAGCGGGGTTCTACGAGCAGTACTTC. Looking up the rest from reference TRBV9 and TRBJ2-7 gives the full variable domain: DSGVTQTPKHLITATGQRVTLRCSPRSGDLSVYWYQQSLDQGLQFLIQYYNGEERAKGNILERFSAQQFPDLHSELNLSSLELGDSALYFCASSVGNQAGFYEQYFGPGTRLTVT.

This chain joins TRBV5-4 and TRBJ2-3; TRBD1 might be the D (6 bases). Germline CDR1 SGHNT, CDR2 YYREEE (reference sequence). V was clipped by 5 bases and J by 4 bases, with 20 bases between them. This CDR3 region has 16 residues. The CDR3 region has the DNA TGTGCCAGCAGTTACGGGACATCTGGGGGTGCAGATACGCAGTATTTT. Translated: CASSYGTSGGADTQYF.